Sequencing of this T cell receptor beta chain was carried out in a study of cytomegalovirus exposure and HLA in healthy donors. The primer mix had 60 Vbeta and 13 Jbeta primers. The table came from immunoSEQ multiplex PCR; TCRdb's copy has only in-frame clones and leaves some out. This sample contains 55,000 to 75,000 clones. Concerning this clone itself: The DNA is omitted, as the CDR3 cannot be located on it reliably, and the CDR3 follows TCRdb's listing.

Germline V gene lookup returns CDR1 LGHNA and CDR2 YNFKEQ. With termini counted, the CDR3 has 15 amino acids. The receptor comes from a male donor in good health and CMV-seronegative. Sample: PBMCs. This sequence joins TRBV4-2 and TRBJ2-1; the DNA was not used to check the table's D call, TRBD2. This CDR3 reads CASSQDVPVYNEQFF.